The following is a T cell receptor (beta chain) sequence with its context. Data came from immunoSEQ multiplex PCR; TCRdb stores just in-frame clones and leaves some out. The repertoire holds roughly 68,000 clones, with about 81% as singletons. This sample is drawn from a study of blood T cell repertoires in COVID-19. The CDR3 has 13 amino acids. Germline V lookup: CDR1 LNHDA, CDR2 SQIVND (reference sequence). The V and J ends lost 10 bases and 0 bases respectively, with 12 bases between them. This receptor was obtained from a human donor in a cohort sampled during active COVID-19. Sequencing was done on a sample of peripheral blood. This chain joins TRBV19 and TRBJ1-2; a possible D gene is TRBD1 (5 bases). DNA of the CDR3: TGTGCCACCCGACAGCTAGCTAACTATGGCTACACCTTC. Translation: CATRQLANYGYTF.